The TCR beta chain described here comes from a study of blood T cells in healthy people across ages (dated by TCRdb to 2015 to 2017). For the study in its entirety: Template switching captured roughly one uniquely barcoded TCR beta cDNA molecule per two T cells in model experiments. Donors of different ages were randomly distributed across sequencing lanes to avoid experimental bias. For two donors (one aged 18 to 29 and one aged 80 or older), the study analyzed two additional independent replicas of 1 million unique cDNA reads from the same blood draw. Four age groups were formed from the donors: young (average approximately 15 years), middle-aged (just under 40), aged (about 62) and long-lived (approximately 78). Age-related changes in TCR beta repertoire diversity were measured in the study by deep sequencing normalized with unique cDNA molecular identifiers. Points the paper makes about the study in general: Total diversity estimates from one million sequenced T cells were considered lower bounds and underestimates. Observed TCR beta diversity per million T cells fell roughly linearly with age, and a significant reduction was already apparent by age about 43. A strong correlation was found between observed TCR beta diversity and the percentage of naive T cells measured by flow cytometry. Compared with the aged group, the long-lived group had more naive CD4+ T cells, fewer expanded clones and increased TCR diversity, a pattern suggesting age selection. Conclusive comparison of naive and antigen-experienced compartments was prevented by the profiling of bulk unsorted PBMCs. Because the CMV infection status of the donors was unknown, age-related changes in expanded clonotypes may potentially have been confounded.

Comment on this clonotype: Its antigen remains unidentified. No qualities accompany the bases; no much larger clone lies one base away.

From cysteine to phenylalanine, the CDR3 is 15 amino acids long. CDR3 DNA is the only sequence kept; it has 45 bases, read in frame from the first base. Compared with germline, V lacks 0 bases and J lacks 0 bases; bases without a gene match: 4. CDR1 and CDR2, looked up from the germline V gene (reference sequence), are DFQATT and SNEGSKA. Donors were 39 systemically healthy Caucasian individuals from Russia aged roughly 6 to 100 years. Each donor gave approximately 9.4 milliliters of peripheral blood, drawn into EDTA-treated Vacutainer tubes. Ficoll-Paque density-gradient centrifugation was used to isolate PBMCs, with at least 6 million per sample. Total RNA was extracted from PBMCs with Trizol reagent, with at least 6 micrograms obtained per sample. The percentages of naive CD45RAhigh/CD27high T cells were determined by flow cytometry on a PBMC aliquot from every donor. The library relied on 5' RACE. The sequencer listed for this sample is Illumina HiSeq 2500. A second PCR of about 6 to 11 cycles was performed with a sample-barcoded 5' primer and a J-beta primer mix. Each TCR beta cDNA molecule received a unique molecular identifier from a template-switch 5' adaptor carrying 12 random nucleotides. At least 2.5 million CDR3-containing paired-end reads were obtained from each sample. First-strand cDNA synthesis was performed from all RNA using the Mint cDNA synthesis kit, with priming by a TRBC-specific oligonucleotide. After uracil-DNA glycosylase treatment, a first 18-cycle PCR used universal primers M1SS and BC2_uni_R on all cDNA. Concerning the study's data processing: Normalization of each sample was performed by random selection of 1 million high-quality reads, each carrying a distinct molecular identifier. Instead of being binned into consensus sequences, reads with shared molecular identifiers were discarded. MiTCR, with a Q25 quality threshold and the strictest error-elimination algorithm, was used for CDR3 identification, clonotype clustering and error correction. A nonparametric unseen species model with Euler transformation was used to estimate a lower bound on total TCR beta diversity. TCRdb took the public reads, trimmed them with fastp at Q25, ran MiXCR for clone calling and kept in-frame beta chains. Rows merge per CDR3 protein into single entries with the most common DNA and genes. TCRdb's processing, not the study's, gives the V and J calls here. In all, the sample holds about 1.5 million distinct CDR3 sequences, and less than 45% of those were seen once. The ten largest clones represent 4% of the sample.

Sequences were obtained from blood. The receptor comes from a woman aged 18-30 years in good health. The chain employs TRBV20-1 and TRBJ2-7, and TRBD1 aligns with 8 junction nucleotides. CDR3 reads: CSARDRQGISYEQYF. The sequence in DNA is TGCAGTGCTAGAGATAGACAGGGGATCTCCTACGAGCAGTACTTC.